The 32 T cell receptor beta chains given below trace back to one sample, sequenced in a study of radiotherapy plus CTLA-4 blockade in lung cancer. The assay was immunoSEQ multiplex PCR, and TCRdb's table has in-frame clones only and misses some. The sample includes approximately 94,000 clones, about four fifths of them seen just once. Sequenced material: peripheral blood, taken from a patient treated with radiotherapy plus ipilimumab. The receptor set was obtained from a human donor with non-small cell lung cancer that progressed on radiotherapy plus ipilimumab.

The chain couples TRBV5-1 to TRBJ2-3; possible D gene TRBD2, 6 bases. V was shortened by 5 bases and J by 2 bases, with 12 bases between the two germline ends. CDR1 and CDR2 from the germline V gene are SGHRS and YFSETQ. CDR3 length equals 14 residues. The CDR3 DNA is TGCGCCAGCAGGGCAGGGACTCACACAGATACGCAGTATTTT. Its translation: CASRAGTHTDTQYF.

This chain connects TRBV28 to TRBJ1-2; no definite D call. From germline, CDR1 is MDHEN and CDR2 SYDVKM. There are 12 residues in the CDR3. V dropped 4 bases and J dropped 7 bases, with 10 bases sitting between them. In nucleotides, the CDR3 is TGTGCCAGCAGTTCCATCAAGACTGGCTACACCTTC. This translates into CASSSIKTGYTF.

The J gene is TRBJ2-7, the V gene TRBV5-1; D uncertain. CDR1 is SGHRS, CDR2 YFSETQ, per germline. Trimming took off 4 bases at V and 0 bases at J, with 8 bases between the two ends. The CDR3 spans 13 residues. CDR3 loop: CASSPPSSYEQYF. CDR3 coding DNA: TGCGCCAGCAGCCCCCCGAGCTCCTACGAGCAGTACTTC.

V gene TRBV28 combines with J gene TRBJ2-2; D gene ambiguous. The germline V gene encodes CDR1 MDHEN and CDR2 SYDVKM. The germline V and J ends were trimmed by 3 bases and 4 bases, with 9 bases remaining between them. There are 14 residues in the CDR3. DNA of the CDR3: TGTGCCAGCAGTTTTTGGAAGTTCACCGGGGAGCTGTTTTTT. Residues: CASSFWKFTGELFF.

This clone was observed once. The same CDR3 can be traced to other DNA sequences in this sample. This rearrangement joins TRBV4-1 to TRBJ2-3; D is unclear. The CDR3 totals 12 residues. Germline V CDR1 and CDR2: MGHRA, YSYEKL. The V end was cut by 1 base, the J end by 6 bases, with 5 bases between. The DNA of the CDR3 is TGCGCCAGCAGCCAAGGTGTGGATACGCAGTATTTT. Translation gives CASSQGVDTQYF.

The chain couples TRBV5-6 to TRBJ2-3, with 7 bases fitting TRBD1. This CDR3 has 16 residues. After removal of 2 bases from V and 4 bases from J, the junction contained 10 bases not matched to a gene. Per the germline V gene, CDR1 is SGHDT and CDR2 is YYEEEE. The chain's CDR3 is CASSFEQGTGADTQYF. CDR3 nucleotide sequence: TGTGCCAGCAGCTTCGAACAGGGGACGGGTGCAGATACGCAGTATTTT.

CDR3 region: CASSPSDRGIHEQYV. The CDR3 nucleotides read TGTGCCAGCTCACCCTCGGACAGGGGCATTCACGAGCAGTACGTC. This chain uses TRBV18 with TRBJ2-7, with 9 positions matching TRBD1. The ends lost 3 bases at V and 5 bases at J; junction bases unmatched: 8. This CDR3 comprises 15 residues. Germline V gives CDR1 KGHSH, CDR2 LQKENI.

This clone showed up just once. The chain has TRBV7-8 and TRBJ1-5, with D possibly being TRBD1 (6 bases). The V and J ends lost 1 base and 0 bases respectively, with 19 bases between them. The CDR3 runs to 19 residues. CDR1 SGHVS and CDR2 FQNEAQ come from the germline V gene. CDR3 sequence (DNA): TGTGCCAGCAGCTTAGGGTGGGGGACAAACGATTATAGCAATCAGCCCCAGCATTTT. Amino acid sequence: CASSLGWGTNDYSNQPQHF.

The J gene is TRBJ2-3, the V gene TRBV7-6; D perhaps matches TRBD2 (5 bases). Trimming took 5 bases from V and 10 from J, leaving 10 bases between them. From germline, CDR1 is SGHVS and CDR2 FNYEAQ. The CDR3 contains 11 residues. DNA for the CDR3: TGTGCCAGCAGCCCTAGAGGGCCGCAGTATTTT. It specifies CASSPRGPQYF.

The chain recombines TRBV12-5 with TRBJ2-5, with a weak D call TRBD2 (5 bases). V shed 1 base and J shed 2 bases, with 8 bases lying between them. Germline values: CDR1 LGHNT, CDR2 FRNRAP. This CDR3 contains 14 residues. CDR3 in DNA: TGTGCTAGTGGTTTGGCGGGAATTCAAGAGACCCAGTACTTC. It translates to CASGLAGIQETQYF. Full variable domain (outside the CDR3, taken from reference TRBV12-5 and TRBJ2-5): DARVTQTPRHKVTEMGQEVTMRCQPILGHNTVFWYRQTMMQGLELLAYFRNRAPLDDSGMPKDRFSAEMPDATLATLKIQPSEPRDSAVYFCASGLAGIQETQYFGPGTRLLVL.

The chain combines TRBV6-1 with TRBJ2-3; 9 nucleotides match TRBD1. The length of the CDR3 is 15 residues. Germline CDR1 reads MNHNS; CDR2 reads SASEGT. With 6 bases clipped from V and 0 bases from J, the junction kept 4 bases outside the gene matches. The CDR3 region is CASSHGTGSTDTQYF. The CDR3 DNA reads as TGTGCCAGCAGCCACGGGACAGGGAGCACAGATACGCAGTATTTT.

Remarks on this clone: This CDR3 is also generated by other DNA sequences in the sample. The chain links TRBV25-1 to TRBJ1-1; D is perhaps TRBD1 (6 bases). Between the trimmed V and J ends, which lost 4 bases and 6 bases, there was a span of 12 bases. Germline CDR1 reads MGHDK; CDR2 reads SYGVNS. The CDR3 runs 13 residues. Here the CDR3 reads CASSGVAGAEAFF. The CDR3 DNA reads TGTGCCAGCAGTGGTGTTGCAGGGGCTGAAGCTTTCTTT.

Comment on this clone: The identical CDR3 is also encoded by other nucleotide sequences in the sample. The chain has TRBV9 and TRBJ2-3, with D perhaps TRBD1 (7 bases). V was cut by 0 bases and J by 4 bases, with 15 bases left in between. This CDR3 has 16 residues. Germline lookup yields CDR1 SGDLS and CDR2 YYNGEE. The CDR3 DNA reads as TGTGCCAGCAGCGTAGAAGGAGGGGGCCCCGCAGATACGCAGTATTTT. Translating gives CASSVEGGGPADTQYF. The full variable domain, rest sourced from reference TRBV9 and TRBJ2-3, is DSGVTQTPKHLITATGQRVTLRCSPRSGDLSVYWYQQSLDQGLQFLIQYYNGEERAKGNILERFSAQQFPDLHSELNLSSLELGDSALYFCASSVEGGGPADTQYFGPGTRLTVL.

The gene calls are TRBV9 and TRBJ2-5; the D gene is possibly TRBD2 (6 bases). Germline-derived CDR1 and CDR2 are SGDLS and YYNGEE. Trimming pared 3 bases from V and 6 bases from J, leaving 21 bases between. The CDR3 length is 16 residues. The CDR3 DNA is TGTGCCAGCAGCGCGATATCCTGGGGACTGGTTCAGACCCAGTACTTC. This gives the protein CASSAISWGLVQTQYF.

This clone has only a few counts. This chain links TRBV5-1 with TRBJ1-4, with 7 bases lining up with TRBD1. Germline assignment: CDR1 SGHRS and CDR2 YFSETQ. V lost 5 bases and J lost 4; bases outside the gene matches: 5. The CDR3 is made up of 14 amino acids. CDR3 region: CASSTTGYNEKLFF. The CDR3 bases are TGCGCCAGCAGTACGACAGGGTATAATGAAAAACTGTTTTTT.

The gene calls are TRBV28 and TRBJ1-4; TRBD1 is a possible D gene (5 bases). Trimming left V 0 bases short and J 7 bases short, with 9 bases between. This CDR3 is built from 14 residues. The V gene's germline CDR1 is MDHEN and CDR2 SYDVKM. The DNA of the CDR3 is TGTGCCAGCAGTTTATGGAGGGGTACTGAAAAACTGTTTTTT. Translation: CASSLWRGTEKLFF. Based on the CDR3 plus reference TRBV28 and TRBJ1-4, the full variable domain is DVKVTQSSRYLVKRTGEKVFLECVQDMDHENMFWYRQDPGLGLRLIYFSYDVKMKEKGDIPEGYSVSREKKERFSLILESASTNQTSMYLCASSLWRGTEKLFFGSGTQLSVL.

V and J are TRBV9 and TRBJ1-3; tentatively, D is TRBD1 (6 bases). V shed 2 bases and J shed 0 bases, with 6 bases lying between them. CDR1 is SGDLS and CDR2 is YYNGEE in the germline V gene. This CDR3 spans 14 amino acids. DNA of the CDR3: TGTGCCAGCAGCGTGGACAGCTCTGGAAACACCATATATTTT. The encoded protein is CASSVDSSGNTIYF.

This clone was seen a few times. The sample holds other DNA sequences that translate to the same CDR3. The J gene is TRBJ1-1, the V gene TRBV6-5; 7 nucleotides agree with TRBD1. The trim removed 7 bases at V and 0 bases at J, leaving 5 bases unmatched. Germline CDR1 and CDR2: MNHEY and SVGAGI. This CDR3 comprises 14 residues. The CDR3 region is CASTLDRVNTEAFF. The DNA of the CDR3 is TGTGCCAGCACCCTCGACAGGGTGAACACTGAAGCTTTCTTT.

The rearrangement links TRBV7-2 to TRBJ2-7, with 14 bases matching TRBD2. The CDR3 contains 14 residues. Trimming cost V 5 bases and J 6 bases; bases outside gene matches: 3. Germline-derived CDR1 and CDR2 are SGHTA and FQGNSA. The CDR3 nucleotides read TGTGCCAGCAGCCCCGGACTAGCGGGAGGCGAGCAGTACGTC. The encoded protein is CASSPGLAGGEQYV.

The chain is built from TRBV7-9 and TRBJ1-2; 9 bases align to TRBD1. Looked up from germline, CDR1 is SEHNR and CDR2 is FQNEAQ (reference sequence). This CDR3 is 15 amino acids long. The V gene end was trimmed by 5 bases and the J gene end by 3 bases; junction bases not matched to a gene: 7. CDR3 sequence: CASSQRTGVDYGYTF. The CDR3 DNA reads TGTGCCAGCAGCCAAAGGACAGGGGTCGACTATGGCTACACCTTC.

The V and J genes are TRBV10-2 and TRBJ2-3; TRBD1 agrees at 9 bases. This CDR3 has 17 residues. The V segment lost 7 bases and the J segment 5 bases; nucleotides outside the gene matches: 16. Germline CDR1 and CDR2: WSHSY and SAAADI. The CDR3 spells CASMLGRTGAVGDTQYF. The CDR3 DNA follows: TGCGCCAGCATGCTTGGACGGACAGGGGCGGTCGGAGATACGCAGTATTTT.

V gene TRBV5-6 combines with J gene TRBJ2-7; either TRBD1 or TRBD2 may fit D (5 bases each). The germline CDR1 and CDR2 sequences are SGHDT and YYEEEE. Trimming stripped 3 bases from V and 3 bases from J, with 19 bases between. The CDR3 totals 16 residues. The CDR3 is CASSSKGAGSIYEQYF. The CDR3 DNA follows: TGTGCCAGCAGCTCAAAAGGGGCAGGGAGTATCTACGAGCAGTACTTC.

The rearrangement uses TRBV27 and TRBJ2-1; D uncertain. The V gene's germline CDR1 is MNHEY and CDR2 SMNVEV (reference sequence). The V end lost 6 bases, the J end lost 3 bases, and 15 bases lay between the germline ends. The CDR3 has 15 amino acids. The CDR3 nucleotides are TGTGCCAGCAGACCTCCTGATTGGGGCTACAATGAGCAGTTCTTC. Its protein product is CASRPPDWGYNEQFF.

V gene TRBV2 combines with J gene TRBJ2-3, with 15 bases identical to TRBD2. Trimming cost V 5 bases and J 0 bases; bases outside gene matches: 9. This CDR3 has 19 amino acids. Germline V gene lookup returns CDR1 SNHLY and CDR2 FYNNEI. The CDR3: CASSPLGLAGGPSTDTQYF. CDR3 coding DNA: TGTGCCAGCAGTCCATTAGGACTAGCGGGAGGGCCAAGCACAGATACGCAGTATTTT.

This chain links TRBV6-1 with TRBJ2-3, with D possibly being TRBD2 (6 bases). This CDR3 contains 16 residues. Looked up from germline, CDR1 is MNHNS and CDR2 is SASEGT. Trimming shortened V by 2 bases and J by 0 bases, and 12 bases separated the two germline ends. CDR3 in DNA: TGTGCCAGCAGTGAAATTGCGGGGTCTAGCACAGATACGCAGTATTTT. This translates into CASSEIAGSSTDTQYF.

The genes are TRBV9 and TRBJ2-1; 15 bases map to TRBD2. Germline assignment: CDR1 SGDLS and CDR2 YYNGEE. This CDR3 spans 18 amino acids. V trimming: 4 bases; J trimming: 6 bases; junction bases outside the gene matches: 11. CDR3 residues: CASSFRTSGREIGNEQFF. The CDR3 nucleotides read TGTGCCAGCAGCTTTCGGACTAGCGGGAGGGAAATTGGCAATGAGCAGTTCTTC. The whole variable domain, remainder taken from reference TRBV9 and TRBJ2-1, is DSGVTQTPKHLITATGQRVTLRCSPRSGDLSVYWYQQSLDQGLQFLIQYYNGEERAKGNILERFSAQQFPDLHSELNLSSLELGDSALYFCASSFRTSGREIGNEQFFGPGTRLTVL.

The chain is built from TRBV5-1 and TRBJ1-2, with 7 bases matching TRBD1. Trimming removed 2 bases from V and 6 bases from J; junction bases left unmatched: 4. In germline, CDR1 is SGHRS, CDR2 YFSETQ. The length of the CDR3 is 13 residues. CDR3 sequence reads: CASSFSTGNGYTF. CDR3 sequence (DNA): TGCGCCAGCAGCTTTTCGACAGGGAATGGCTACACCTTC.

This clone occurred once. J is TRBJ1-2 and V is TRBV11-2; a possible D gene is TRBD1 (5 bases). The CDR3 is made up of 13 amino acids. The germline gives CDR1 SGHAT, CDR2 FQNNGV. V dropped 1 base and J dropped 8 bases, with 11 bases sitting between them. This CDR3 reads CASSLGQGGGYTF. CDR3 nucleotides: TGTGCCAGCAGCTTAGGGCAGGGAGGCGGCTACACCTTC.

This chain links TRBV2 with TRBJ2-1, with 12 bases lining up with TRBD2. V gave up 7 bases and J gave up 8 bases; unmatched junction bases: 6. Germline CDR1 is SNHLY and CDR2 is FYNNEI. The CDR3 covers 14 residues. The CDR3 here is CASKKLAGGYEQFF. In DNA form, the CDR3 reads TGTGCCAGCAAAAAGCTAGCGGGAGGGTATGAGCAGTTCTTC.

The table lists this clone with a count of one. The chain has TRBV5-8 and TRBJ1-1; D is perhaps TRBD1 (6 bases). CDR1 is SGHTS and CDR2 is YDEGEE in the germline V gene. The CDR3 extends over 15 amino acids. The V and J ends lost 2 bases and 1 base respectively, with 12 bases between them. The CDR3 coding sequence is TGTGCCAGCAGCTTCCGTGGGACACCGAACACTGAAGCTTTCTTT. It is translated as CASSFRGTPNTEAFF.

The chain has TRBV2 and TRBJ1-2; D might be TRBD1 (5 bases). V was clipped by 8 bases and J by 6 bases, with 16 bases between them. Germline V gene lookup returns CDR1 SNHLY and CDR2 FYNNEI. The CDR3 extends over 13 amino acids. The CDR3 DNA sequence: TGTGCCAGCGGGCGAGGGGTTTTGGATGGCTACACCTTC. Protein: CASGRGVLDGYTF.

This chain connects TRBV19 to TRBJ1-1, with 10 bases that match TRBD1. This CDR3 spans 14 amino acids. The junction had 10 bases not matched to a gene; V was cut back by 5 bases and J by 10 bases. Germline values: CDR1 LNHDA, CDR2 SQIVND (reference sequence). The CDR3, as DNA: TGTGCCAGTAGTGTCGACAGGGGGCGAGTGGTAGCTTTCTTT. It codes for CASSVDRGRVVAFF.